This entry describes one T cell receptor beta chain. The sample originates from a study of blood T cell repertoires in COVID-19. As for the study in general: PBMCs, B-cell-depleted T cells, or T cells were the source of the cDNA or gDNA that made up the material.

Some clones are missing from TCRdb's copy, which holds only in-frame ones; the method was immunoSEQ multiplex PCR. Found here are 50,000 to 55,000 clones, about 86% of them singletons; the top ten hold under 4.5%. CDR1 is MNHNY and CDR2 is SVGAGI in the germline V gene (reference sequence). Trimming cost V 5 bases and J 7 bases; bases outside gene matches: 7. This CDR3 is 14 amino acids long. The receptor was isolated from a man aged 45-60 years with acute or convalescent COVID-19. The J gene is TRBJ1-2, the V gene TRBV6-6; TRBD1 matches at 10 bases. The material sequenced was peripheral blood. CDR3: CASSRPGQGPGYTF. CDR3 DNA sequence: TGTGCCAGCAGTCGACCGGGACAGGGGCCTGGCTACACCTTC.